The 17 T cell receptor beta chains below all came from one sample that was sequenced in a study of persistence of HIV-infected CD4 T cells. Which antigens these TCRs recognize remains unknown. The immunoSEQ assay was version 4, run in survey mode. TCRdb's copy holds only in-frame clones and misses some; the assay was immunoSEQ multiplex PCR. The sample has tens of thousands of clones, 70% seen once. Cells were stimulated with overlapping HIV-1 Gag 15-mer peptides. Sorting of responding CD4+ T cells relied on upregulated CD40 ligand together with CD69. The sequences come from CD4+ T cells sorted from PBMCs after roughly 18-hour stimulation, collected from a patient who received antiretroviral therapy. The origin of the receptors is an adult man with HIV who was CMV-seropositive.

The gene calls are TRBV12-3 or TRBV12-4 and TRBJ1-1; D perhaps matches TRBD1 (6 bases). Trimming removed 7 bases at V and 3 bases at J, with 12 bases between. The CDR3 contains 13 residues. The DNA for the CDR3 is TGTGCCAGCACCCCACAGGGCTACACTGAAGCTTTCTTT. Translation gives CASTPQGYTEAFF.

V gene TRBV30 combines with J gene TRBJ1-2; 7 nucleotides agree with TRBD1. The CDR3 is 14 residues long. The trim removed 2 bases at V and 6 bases at J, leaving 9 bases unmatched. The germline gives CDR1 GTSNPN, CDR2 SVGIG (reference sequence). The DNA for the CDR3 is TGTGCCTGGAGTATACAGGGGAATTGGAATGGCTACACCTTC. Amino acids: CAWSIQGNWNGYTF.

The rearrangement uses TRBV15 and TRBJ2-1, with D tentatively TRBD1 (6 bases). This CDR3 is built from 15 residues. The V end lost 3 bases, the J end lost 5 bases, and 14 bases lay between the germline ends. Germline CDR1 LNHNV, CDR2 YYDKDF (reference sequence). This CDR3 reads CATSSRQGTNNEQFF. The CDR3 DNA is TGTGCCACCAGCAGCCGGCAGGGGACGAACAATGAGCAGTTCTTC.

The chain links TRBV9 to TRBJ1-6; 7 bases match TRBD1. V trimming: 7 bases; J trimming: 4 bases; junction bases outside the gene matches: 2. Germline-derived CDR1 and CDR2 are SGDLS and YYNGEE. The CDR3 totals 13 residues. The CDR3 loop reads CASGGQYNSPLHF. CDR3 DNA sequence: TGTGCCAGCGGGGGACAGTATAATTCACCCCTCCACTTT. Filled out from reference TRBV9 and TRBJ1-6, the complete variable domain reads DSGVTQTPKHLITATGQRVTLRCSPRSGDLSVYWYQQSLDQGLQFLIQYYNGEERAKGNILERFSAQQFPDLHSELNLSSLELGDSALYFCASGGQYNSPLHFGNGTRLTVT.

CDR3 sequence: CASSQFEEQYF. Written as DNA, the CDR3 is TGTGCCAGCAGCCAGTTCGAGGAGCAGTACTTC. This chain uses TRBV3-1 (or the pseudogene TRBV3-2) with TRBJ2-7; D remains unclear. The V gene lost 3 bases and the J gene lost 7 bases, with 7 bases spanning the gap. Germline values: CDR1 LGHDT, CDR2 YNNKEL (reference sequence). CDR3 length equals 11 residues.

This sequence joins TRBV9 and TRBJ2-3; D gene uncertain. Trimming took off 0 bases at V and 0 bases at J, with 11 bases between the two ends. Germline-derived CDR1 and CDR2 are SGDLS and YYNGEE. The CDR3 has 16 amino acids. The CDR3 sequence is CASSVGTAESTDTQYF. CDR3 sequence (DNA): TGTGCCAGCAGCGTAGGGACGGCTGAAAGCACAGATACGCAGTATTTT.

The chain uses TRBV2 and TRBJ1-2; 7 nucleotides match TRBD1. Germline values: CDR1 SNHLY, CDR2 FYNNEI. V trimming: 8 bases; J trimming: 7 bases; junction bases outside the gene matches: 10. The CDR3 is made up of 13 amino acids. CDR3 in amino acids: CASGDSHRGGYTF. The CDR3 region has the DNA TGTGCCAGCGGGGACAGCCACCGCGGTGGCTACACCTTC. The whole variable domain, filled in from reference TRBV2 and TRBJ1-2, reads EPEVTQTPSHQVTQMGQEVILRCVPISNHLYFYWYRQILGQKVEFLVSFYNNEISEKSEIFDDQFSVERPDGSNFTLKIRSTKLEDSAMYFCASGDSHRGGYTFGSGTRLTVV.

CDR3 loop: CASSPGTLRNQPQHF. CDR3 DNA sequence: TGTGCCAGCAGTCCCGGGACCCTAAGGAATCAGCCCCAGCATTTT. The gene calls are TRBV27 and TRBJ1-5; the D gene is possibly TRBD1 (5 bases). Germline V gene sequence: CDR1 MNHEY, CDR2 SMNVEV (reference sequence). This CDR3 is built from 15 residues. The germline V and J ends were trimmed by 5 bases and 4 bases, with 15 bases remaining between them.

V gene TRBV6-5 combines with J gene TRBJ1-5; 8 bases map to TRBD1. Germline V gene lookup returns CDR1 MNHEY and CDR2 SVGAGI. This CDR3 has 13 residues. V trimming: 6 bases; J trimming: 7 bases; junction bases outside the gene matches: 5. In DNA form, the CDR3 reads TGTGCCAGCAGAGTACAGGGGGGACAGCCCCAGCATTTT. Translation gives CASRVQGGQPQHF.

The CDR3 loop reads CASKGQGNSPLHF. The CDR3 DNA sequence: TGTGCCAGCAAAGGACAGGGGAATTCACCCCTCCACTTT. The rearrangement joins TRBV25-1 to TRBJ1-6, with 9 bases lining up with TRBD1. V was pared by 7 bases and J by 7 bases, with 2 bases of the junction left unmatched. Germline V gives CDR1 MGHDK, CDR2 SYGVNS. The CDR3 covers 13 residues.

J is TRBJ2-4 and V is TRBV7-2, with a tentative D call TRBD1 (5 bases). Germline CDR1 is SGHTA and CDR2 is FQGNSA. This CDR3 has 15 amino acids. V was shortened by 1 base and J by 3 bases, with 10 bases between the two germline ends. CDR3 nucleotide sequence: TGTGCCAGCAGCTTAGGACAGCCGGGCAAAAACATTCAGTACTTC. It specifies CASSLGQPGKNIQYF.

The genes are TRBV3-1 (or the pseudogene TRBV3-2) and TRBJ1-5; D perhaps matches TRBD1 (6 bases). The length of the CDR3 is 16 residues. V was cut by 4 bases and J by 2 bases, with 15 bases left in between. Germline assignment: CDR1 LGHDT and CDR2 YNNKEL (reference sequence). CDR3: CASSPMGGEGNQPQHF. Written as DNA, the CDR3 is TGTGCCAGCAGCCCCATGGGGGGCGAGGGCAATCAGCCCCAGCATTTT.

On this clone itself: The conserved closing phenylalanine or tryptophan is absent in this CDR3, likely reflecting a read error. Because the CDR3's place on the DNA is in doubt, the DNA is left out and the CDR3 is given as listed by TCRdb. The J gene is TRBJ1-1, the V gene TRBV7-9; TRBD1 was called by the table and not checked on the DNA. The CDR3 is 12 residues long, ends included. Germline assignment: CDR1 SEHNR and CDR2 FQNEAQ (reference sequence). The CDR3 sequence is CASSLLGRQQNI.

V gene TRBV27 combines with J gene TRBJ1-5; TRBD1 aligns across 7 bases. With V trimmed by 4 bases and J by 5 bases, 5 bases remained unmatched. The CDR3 runs to 14 residues. Germline assignment: CDR1 MNHEY and CDR2 SMNVEV (reference sequence). This chain's CDR3 is CASSSQGPYQPQHF. DNA of the CDR3: TGTGCCAGCAGTTCACAGGGGCCTTATCAGCCCCAGCATTTT.

The genes are TRBV5-5 and TRBJ1-5; D unclear. The germline gives CDR1 SGHKS, CDR2 YYEKEE (reference sequence). The CDR3 consists of 14 residues. The V gene lost 4 bases and the J gene lost 3 bases, with 11 bases spanning the gap. This CDR3 is CASSPLGVNQPQHF. For the CDR3, the DNA is TGTGCCAGCAGCCCACTCGGGGTCAATCAGCCCCAGCATTTT.

This clone was seen a few times. The gene calls are TRBV27 and TRBJ2-7, with 12 bases identical to TRBD1. V shed 5 bases, J shed 6 bases, and the junction held 11 bases outside the gene matches. Germline assignment: CDR1 MNHEY and CDR2 SMNVEV (reference sequence). This CDR3 region has 16 residues. This chain's CDR3 is CASSPRGTGGSAEQYF. The CDR3 DNA sequence: TGTGCCAGCAGTCCCCGTGGGACAGGGGGCTCCGCCGAGCAGTACTTC.

The sample holds one count of this clone. The CDR3 protein is CASSRQEYGEQFF. The CDR3 DNA is TGTGCCAGCAGCCGTCAGGAGTACGGTGAGCAGTTCTTC. The genes are TRBV7-2 and TRBJ2-1, with D uncertain. CDR3 length: 13 amino acids. The germline V gene encodes CDR1 SGHTA and CDR2 FQGNSA. Trimming cost V 5 bases and J 9 bases, with 14 bases left between them.